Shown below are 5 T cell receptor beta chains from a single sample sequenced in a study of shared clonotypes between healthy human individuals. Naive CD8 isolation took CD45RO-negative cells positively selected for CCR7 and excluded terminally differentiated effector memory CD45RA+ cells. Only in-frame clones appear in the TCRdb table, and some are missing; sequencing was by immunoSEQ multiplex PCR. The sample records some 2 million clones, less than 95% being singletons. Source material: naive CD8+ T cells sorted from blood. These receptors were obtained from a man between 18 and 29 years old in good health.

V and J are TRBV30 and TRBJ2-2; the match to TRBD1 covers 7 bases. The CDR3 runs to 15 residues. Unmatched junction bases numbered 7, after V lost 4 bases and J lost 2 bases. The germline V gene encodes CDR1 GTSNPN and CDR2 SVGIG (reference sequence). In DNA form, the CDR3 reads TGTGCCTGGATGGATGGGACAGTTAACACCGGGGAGCTGTTTTTT. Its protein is CAWMDGTVNTGELFF.

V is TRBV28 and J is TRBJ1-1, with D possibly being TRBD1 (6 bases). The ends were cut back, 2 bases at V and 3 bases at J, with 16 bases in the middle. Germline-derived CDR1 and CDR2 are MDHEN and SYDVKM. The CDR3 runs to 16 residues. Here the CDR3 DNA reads TGTGCCAGCAGTTTAAGGGGGGCGAATAAGGACACTGAAGCTTTCTTT. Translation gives CASSLRGANKDTEAFF. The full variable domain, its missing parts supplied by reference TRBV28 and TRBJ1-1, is DVKVTQSSRYLVKRTGEKVFLECVQDMDHENMFWYRQDPGLGLRLIYFSYDVKMKEKGDIPEGYSVSREKKERFSLILESASTNQTSMYLCASSLRGANKDTEAFFGQGTRLTVV.

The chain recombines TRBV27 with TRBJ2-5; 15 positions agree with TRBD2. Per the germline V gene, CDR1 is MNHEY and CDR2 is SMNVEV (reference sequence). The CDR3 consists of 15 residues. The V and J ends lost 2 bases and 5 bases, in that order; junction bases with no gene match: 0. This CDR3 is CASSLGTSGRETQYF. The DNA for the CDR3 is TGTGCCAGCAGTTTAGGGACTAGCGGGAGGGAGACCCAGTACTTC.

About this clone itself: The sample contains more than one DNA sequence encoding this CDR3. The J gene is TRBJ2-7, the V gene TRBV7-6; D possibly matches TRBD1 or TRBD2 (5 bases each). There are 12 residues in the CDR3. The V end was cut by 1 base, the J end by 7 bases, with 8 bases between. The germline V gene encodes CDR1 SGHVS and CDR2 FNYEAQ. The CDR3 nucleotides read TGTGCCAGCAGCTTAGGTGGGGGAGAGCAGTACTTC. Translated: CASSLGGGEQYF.

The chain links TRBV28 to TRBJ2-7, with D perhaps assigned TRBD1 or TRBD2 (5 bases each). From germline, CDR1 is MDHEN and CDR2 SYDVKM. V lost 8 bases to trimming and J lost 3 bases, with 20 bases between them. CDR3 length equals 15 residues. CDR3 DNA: TGTGCCAGCCACTTTCGTGGGGGAATGGGCTACGAGCAGTACTTC. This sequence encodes CASHFRGGMGYEQYF. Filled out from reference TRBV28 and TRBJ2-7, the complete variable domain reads DVKVTQSSRYLVKRTGEKVFLECVQDMDHENMFWYRQDPGLGLRLIYFSYDVKMKEKGDIPEGYSVSREKKERFSLILESASTNQTSMYLCASHFRGGMGYEQYFGPGTRLTVT.